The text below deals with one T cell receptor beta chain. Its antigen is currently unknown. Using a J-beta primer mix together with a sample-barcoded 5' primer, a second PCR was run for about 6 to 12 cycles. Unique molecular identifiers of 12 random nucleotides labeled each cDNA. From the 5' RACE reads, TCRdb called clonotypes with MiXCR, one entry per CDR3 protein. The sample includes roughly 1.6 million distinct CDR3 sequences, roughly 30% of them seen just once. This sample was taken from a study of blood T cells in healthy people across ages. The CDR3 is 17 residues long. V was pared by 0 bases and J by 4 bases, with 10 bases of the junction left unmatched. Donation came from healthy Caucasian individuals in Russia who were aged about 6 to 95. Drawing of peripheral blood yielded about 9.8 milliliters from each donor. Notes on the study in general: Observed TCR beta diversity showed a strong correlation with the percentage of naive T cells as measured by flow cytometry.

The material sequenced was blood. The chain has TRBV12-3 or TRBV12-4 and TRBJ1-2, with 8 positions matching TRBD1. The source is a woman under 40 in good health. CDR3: CASSLASRRQGSYGYTF. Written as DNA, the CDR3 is TGTGCCAGCAGTTTAGCCTCGAGGAGACAGGGGAGCTATGGCTACACCTTC.